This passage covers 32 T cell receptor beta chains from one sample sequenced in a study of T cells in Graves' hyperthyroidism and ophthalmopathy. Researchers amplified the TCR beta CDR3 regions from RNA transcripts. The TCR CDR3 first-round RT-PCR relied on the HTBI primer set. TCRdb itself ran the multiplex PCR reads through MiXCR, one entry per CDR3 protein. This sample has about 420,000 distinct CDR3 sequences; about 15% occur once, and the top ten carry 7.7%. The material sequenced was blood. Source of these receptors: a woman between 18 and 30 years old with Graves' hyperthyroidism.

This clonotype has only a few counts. CDR3 sequence reads: CASSGTSGTTVGHEQYF. CDR3 bases: TGTGCCAGCAGCGGGACTAGCGGGACTACAGTAGGGCACGAGCAGTACTTC. The V call is TRBV7-9, the J call TRBJ2-7; 13 bases are shared with TRBD2. CDR1 is SEHNR, CDR2 FQNEAQ, per germline (reference sequence). V dropped 5 bases and J dropped 5; count of bases not matched to a gene: 12. The CDR3 loop spans 17 amino acids.

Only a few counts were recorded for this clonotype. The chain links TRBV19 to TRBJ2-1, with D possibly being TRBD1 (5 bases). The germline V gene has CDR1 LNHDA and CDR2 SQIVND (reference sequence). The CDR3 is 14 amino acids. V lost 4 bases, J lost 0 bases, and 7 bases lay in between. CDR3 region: CASSTGFSYNEQFF. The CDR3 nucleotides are TGTGCCAGTAGTACAGGGTTCTCCTACAATGAGCAGTTCTTC.

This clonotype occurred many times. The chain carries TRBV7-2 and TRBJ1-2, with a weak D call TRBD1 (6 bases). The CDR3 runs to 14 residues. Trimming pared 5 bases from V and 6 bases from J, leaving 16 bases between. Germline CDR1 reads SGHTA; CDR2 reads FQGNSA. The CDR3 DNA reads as TGTGCCAGCAGCCAGGGGACCGGCGGGAATGGCTACACCTTC. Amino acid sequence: CASSQGTGGNGYTF.

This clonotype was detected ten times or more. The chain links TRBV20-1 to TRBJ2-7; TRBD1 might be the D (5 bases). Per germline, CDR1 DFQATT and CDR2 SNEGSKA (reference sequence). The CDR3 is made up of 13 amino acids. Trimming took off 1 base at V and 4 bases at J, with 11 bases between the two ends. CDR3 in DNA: TGCAGTGCTAGAGTTGGGAAGGGGTACGAGCAGTACTTC. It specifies CSARVGKGYEQYF.

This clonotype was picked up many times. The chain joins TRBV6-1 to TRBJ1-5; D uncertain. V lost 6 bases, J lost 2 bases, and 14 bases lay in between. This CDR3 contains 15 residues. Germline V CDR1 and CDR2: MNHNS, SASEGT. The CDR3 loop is CASSLGSPRNQPQHF. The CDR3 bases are TGTGCCAGCAGCTTGGGCAGTCCTCGCAATCAGCCCCAGCATTTT.

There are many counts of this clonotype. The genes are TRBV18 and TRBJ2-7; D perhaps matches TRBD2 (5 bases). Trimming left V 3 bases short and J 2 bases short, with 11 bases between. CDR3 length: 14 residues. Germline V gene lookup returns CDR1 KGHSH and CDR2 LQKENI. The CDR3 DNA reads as TGTGCCAGCTCACCCCCAGGAGGAGCCTACGAGCAGTACTTC. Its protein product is CASSPPGGAYEQYF.

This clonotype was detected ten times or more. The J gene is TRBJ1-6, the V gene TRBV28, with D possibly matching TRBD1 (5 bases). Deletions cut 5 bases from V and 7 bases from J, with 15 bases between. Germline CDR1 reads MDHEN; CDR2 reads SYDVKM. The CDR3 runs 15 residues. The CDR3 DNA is TGTGCCAGCAGTCCCCTTAAGGGGAACAATTCACCCCTCCACTTT. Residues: CASSPLKGNNSPLHF.

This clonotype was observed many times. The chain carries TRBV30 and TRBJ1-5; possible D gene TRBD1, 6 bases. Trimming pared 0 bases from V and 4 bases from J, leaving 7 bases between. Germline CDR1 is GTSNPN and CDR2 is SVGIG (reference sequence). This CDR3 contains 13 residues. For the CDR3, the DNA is TGTGCCTGGAGTGTACAGGGAAATCAGCCCCAGCATTTT. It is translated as CAWSVQGNQPQHF.

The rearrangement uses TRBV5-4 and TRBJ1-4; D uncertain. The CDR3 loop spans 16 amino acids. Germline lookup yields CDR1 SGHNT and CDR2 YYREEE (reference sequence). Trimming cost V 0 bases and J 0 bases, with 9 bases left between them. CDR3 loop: CASSLGVPATNEKLFF. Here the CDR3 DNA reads TGTGCCAGCAGCTTGGGGGTGCCGGCAACTAATGAAAAACTGTTTTTT.

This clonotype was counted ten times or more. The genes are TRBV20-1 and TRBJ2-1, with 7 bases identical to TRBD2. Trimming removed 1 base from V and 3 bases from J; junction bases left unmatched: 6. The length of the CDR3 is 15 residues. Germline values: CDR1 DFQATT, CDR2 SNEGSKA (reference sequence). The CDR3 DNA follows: TGCAGTGCTAGAGTGGGTCGCGGGGGCTACAATGAGCAGTTCTTC. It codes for CSARVGRGGYNEQFF.

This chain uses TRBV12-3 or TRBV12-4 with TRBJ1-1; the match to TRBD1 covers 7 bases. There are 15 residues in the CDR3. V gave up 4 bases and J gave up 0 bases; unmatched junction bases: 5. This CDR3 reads CASSSGQPLNTEAFF. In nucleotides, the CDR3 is TGTGCCAGCAGTTCGGGACAGCCTCTGAACACTGAAGCTTTCTTT.

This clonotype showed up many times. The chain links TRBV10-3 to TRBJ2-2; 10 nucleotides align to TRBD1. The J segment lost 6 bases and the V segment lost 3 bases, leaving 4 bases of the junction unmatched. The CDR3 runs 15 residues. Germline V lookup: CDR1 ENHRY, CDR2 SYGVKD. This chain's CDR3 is CAISDGTGVAGELFF. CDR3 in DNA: TGTGCCATCAGTGACGGGACAGGGGTGGCCGGGGAGCTGTTTTTT.

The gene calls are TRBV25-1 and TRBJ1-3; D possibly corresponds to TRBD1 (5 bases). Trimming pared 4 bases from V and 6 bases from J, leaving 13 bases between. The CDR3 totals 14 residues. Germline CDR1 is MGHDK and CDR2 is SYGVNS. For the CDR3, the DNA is TGTGCCAGCAGTGGGACACCGACCGAAAACACCATATATTTT. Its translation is CASSGTPTENTIYF.

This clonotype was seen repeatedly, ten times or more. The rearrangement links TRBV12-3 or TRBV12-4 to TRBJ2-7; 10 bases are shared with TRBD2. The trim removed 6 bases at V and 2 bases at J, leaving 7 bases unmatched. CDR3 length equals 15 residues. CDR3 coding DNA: TGTGCCAGCAGCCGGCCCAGCGGGGGGGCCTACGAGCAGTACTTC. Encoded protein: CASSRPSGGAYEQYF.

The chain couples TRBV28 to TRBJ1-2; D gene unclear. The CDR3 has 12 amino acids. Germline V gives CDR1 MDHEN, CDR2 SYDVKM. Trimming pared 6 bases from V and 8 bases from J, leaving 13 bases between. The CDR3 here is CASSSTVDGYTF. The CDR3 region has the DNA TGTGCCAGCAGCTCAACAGTCGACGGCTACACCTTC.

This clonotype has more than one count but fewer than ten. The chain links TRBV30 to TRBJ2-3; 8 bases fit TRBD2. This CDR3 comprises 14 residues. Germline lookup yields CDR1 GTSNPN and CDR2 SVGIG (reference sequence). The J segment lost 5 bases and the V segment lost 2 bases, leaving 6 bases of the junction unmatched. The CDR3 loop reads CAWSTGGGLDTQYF. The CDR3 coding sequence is TGTGCCTGGAGTACGGGAGGGGGGTTAGATACGCAGTATTTT.

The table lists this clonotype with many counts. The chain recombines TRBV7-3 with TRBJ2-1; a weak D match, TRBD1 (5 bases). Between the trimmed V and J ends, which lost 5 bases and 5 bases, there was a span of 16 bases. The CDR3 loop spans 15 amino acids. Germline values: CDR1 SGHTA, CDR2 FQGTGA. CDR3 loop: CASSQGATGNNEQFF. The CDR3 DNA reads TGTGCCAGCAGCCAAGGGGCTACCGGTAACAATGAGCAGTTCTTC.

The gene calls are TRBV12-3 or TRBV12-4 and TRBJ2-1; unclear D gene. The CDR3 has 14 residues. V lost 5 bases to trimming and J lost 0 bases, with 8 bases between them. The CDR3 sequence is CASSVLVSYNEQFF. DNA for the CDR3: TGTGCCAGCAGTGTGCTGGTCTCCTACAATGAGCAGTTCTTC.

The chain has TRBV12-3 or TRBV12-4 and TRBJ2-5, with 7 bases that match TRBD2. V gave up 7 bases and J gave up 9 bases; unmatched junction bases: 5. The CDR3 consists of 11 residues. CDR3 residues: CASIPGGAQYF. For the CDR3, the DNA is TGTGCCAGCATCCCTGGGGGGGCCCAGTACTTC.

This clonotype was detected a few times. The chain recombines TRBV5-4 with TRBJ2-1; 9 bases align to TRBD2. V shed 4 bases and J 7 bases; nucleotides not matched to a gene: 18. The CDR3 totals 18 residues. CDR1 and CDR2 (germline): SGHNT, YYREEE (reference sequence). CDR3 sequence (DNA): TGTGCCAGCAGCCACCCCTTAATAGCGGGAGACAGGAGGAATGAGCAGTTCTTC. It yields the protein CASSHPLIAGDRRNEQFF. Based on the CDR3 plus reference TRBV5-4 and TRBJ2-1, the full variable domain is ETGVTQSPTHLIKTRGQQVTLRCSSQSGHNTVSWYQQALGQGPQFIFQYYREEENGRGNFPPRFSGLQFPNYSSELNVNALELDDSALYLCASSHPLIAGDRRNEQFFGPGTRLTVL.

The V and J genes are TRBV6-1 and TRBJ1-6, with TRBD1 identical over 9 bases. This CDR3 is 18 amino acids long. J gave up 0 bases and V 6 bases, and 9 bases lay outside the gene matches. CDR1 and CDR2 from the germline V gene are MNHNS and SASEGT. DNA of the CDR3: TGTGCCAGCAGGGGAATTGGACAGGGGATCTCCTATAATTCACCCCTCCACTTT. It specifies CASRGIGQGISYNSPLHF.

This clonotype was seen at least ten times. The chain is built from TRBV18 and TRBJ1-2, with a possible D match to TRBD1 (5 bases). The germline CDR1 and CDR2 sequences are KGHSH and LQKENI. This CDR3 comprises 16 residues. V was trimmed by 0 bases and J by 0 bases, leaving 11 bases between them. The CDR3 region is CASSPPKTVTNYGYTF. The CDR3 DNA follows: TGTGCCAGCTCACCACCGAAGACAGTTACTAACTATGGCTACACCTTC.

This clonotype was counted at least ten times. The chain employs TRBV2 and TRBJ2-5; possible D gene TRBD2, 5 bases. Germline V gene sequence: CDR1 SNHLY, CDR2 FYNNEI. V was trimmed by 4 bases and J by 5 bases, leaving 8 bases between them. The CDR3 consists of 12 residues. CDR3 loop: CASSASLETQYF. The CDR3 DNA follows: TGTGCCAGCAGTGCTAGCCTGGAGACCCAGTACTTC.

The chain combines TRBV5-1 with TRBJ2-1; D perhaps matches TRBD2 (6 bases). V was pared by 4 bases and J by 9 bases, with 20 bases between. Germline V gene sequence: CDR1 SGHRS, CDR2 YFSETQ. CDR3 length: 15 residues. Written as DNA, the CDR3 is TGCGCCAGCAGCCCCCGTCGACTAGAGATTGGTGAGCAGTTCTTC. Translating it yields CASSPRRLEIGEQFF.

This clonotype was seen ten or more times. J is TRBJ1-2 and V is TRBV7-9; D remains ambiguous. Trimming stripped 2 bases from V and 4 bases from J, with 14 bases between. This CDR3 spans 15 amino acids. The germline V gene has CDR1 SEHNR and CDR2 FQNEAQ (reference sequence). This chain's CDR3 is CASSLSKEGGYGYTF. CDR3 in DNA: TGTGCCAGCAGCTTATCAAAGGAGGGAGGCTATGGCTACACCTTC.

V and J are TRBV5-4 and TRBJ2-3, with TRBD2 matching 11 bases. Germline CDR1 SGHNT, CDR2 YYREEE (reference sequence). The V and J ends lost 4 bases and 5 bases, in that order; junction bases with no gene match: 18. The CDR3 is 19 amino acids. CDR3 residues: CASSSRTSGLLRGRDTQYF. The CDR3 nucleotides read TGTGCCAGCAGCAGTCGGACTAGCGGGCTTCTTAGGGGCAGAGATACGCAGTATTTT.

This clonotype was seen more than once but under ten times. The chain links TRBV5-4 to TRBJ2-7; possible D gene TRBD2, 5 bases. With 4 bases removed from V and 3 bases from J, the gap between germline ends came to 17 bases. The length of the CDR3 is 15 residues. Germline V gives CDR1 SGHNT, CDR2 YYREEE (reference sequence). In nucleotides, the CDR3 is TGTGCCAGCAGCCGCCTCACCGGGGTTAACTACGAGCAGTACTTC. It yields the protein CASSRLTGVNYEQYF.

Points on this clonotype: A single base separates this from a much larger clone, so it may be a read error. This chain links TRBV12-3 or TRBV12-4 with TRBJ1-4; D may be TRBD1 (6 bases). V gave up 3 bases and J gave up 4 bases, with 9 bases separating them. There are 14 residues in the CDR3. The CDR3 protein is CASSLADSNEKLFF. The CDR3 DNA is TGTGCCAGCAGTTTGGCGGACAGTAATGAAAAACTGTTTTTT.

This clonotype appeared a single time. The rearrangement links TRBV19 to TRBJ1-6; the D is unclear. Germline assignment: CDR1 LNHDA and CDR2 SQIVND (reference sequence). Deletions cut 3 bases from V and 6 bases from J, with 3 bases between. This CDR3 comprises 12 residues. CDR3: CASSMGNSPLHF. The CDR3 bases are TGTGCCAGTAGTATGGGTAATTCACCCCTCCACTTT. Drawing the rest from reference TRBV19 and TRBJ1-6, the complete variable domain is DGGITQSPKYLFRKEGQNVTLSCEQNLNHDAMYWYRQDPGQGLRLIYYSQIVNDFQKGDIAEGYSVSREKKESFPLTVTSAQKNPTAFYLCASSMGNSPLHFGNGTRLTVT.

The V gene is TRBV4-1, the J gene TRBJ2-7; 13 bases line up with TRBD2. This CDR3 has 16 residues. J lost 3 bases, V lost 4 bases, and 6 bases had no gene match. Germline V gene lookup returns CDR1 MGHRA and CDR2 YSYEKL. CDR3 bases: TGCGCCAGCAGCCGTACGACTAGCGGGGGGAACTACGAGCAGTACTTC. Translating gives CASSRTTSGGNYEQYF.

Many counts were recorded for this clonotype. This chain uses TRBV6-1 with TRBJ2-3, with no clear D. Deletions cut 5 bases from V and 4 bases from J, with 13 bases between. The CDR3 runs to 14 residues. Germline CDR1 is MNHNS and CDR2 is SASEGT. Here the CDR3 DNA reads TGTGCCAGCAGTTCTCTAAGACCCTCAGATACGCAGTATTTT. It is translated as CASSSLRPSDTQYF.

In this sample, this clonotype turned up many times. In DNA, the CDR3 is TGTGCCAGCAGAGGGGGCAGCACCGGGGAGCTGTTTTTT. As protein: CASRGGSTGELFF. The genes are TRBV6-1 and TRBJ2-2; 7 nucleotides agree with TRBD1. Germline trimming cut 6 bases from V and 4 bases from J; bases unmatched to any gene: 2. The CDR3 is 13 amino acids. In germline, CDR1 is MNHNS, CDR2 SASEGT.